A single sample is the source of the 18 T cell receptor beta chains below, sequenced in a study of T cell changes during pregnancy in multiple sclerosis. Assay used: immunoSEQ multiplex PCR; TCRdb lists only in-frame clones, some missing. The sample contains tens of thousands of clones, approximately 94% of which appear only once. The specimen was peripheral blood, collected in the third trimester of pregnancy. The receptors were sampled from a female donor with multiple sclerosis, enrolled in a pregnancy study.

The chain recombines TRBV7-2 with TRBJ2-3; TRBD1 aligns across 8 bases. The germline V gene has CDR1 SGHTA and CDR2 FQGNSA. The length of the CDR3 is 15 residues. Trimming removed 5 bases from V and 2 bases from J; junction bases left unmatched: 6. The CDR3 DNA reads TGTGCCAGCAGCGCGACAGGGGTAGACACAGATACGCAGTATTTT. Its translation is CASSATGVDTDTQYF. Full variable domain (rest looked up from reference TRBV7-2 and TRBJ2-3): GAGVSQSPSNKVTEKGKDVELRCDPISGHTALYWYRQSLGQGLEFLIYFQGNSAPDKSGLPSDRFSAERTGGSVSTLTIQRTQQEDSAVYLCASSATGVDTDTQYFGPGTRLTVL.

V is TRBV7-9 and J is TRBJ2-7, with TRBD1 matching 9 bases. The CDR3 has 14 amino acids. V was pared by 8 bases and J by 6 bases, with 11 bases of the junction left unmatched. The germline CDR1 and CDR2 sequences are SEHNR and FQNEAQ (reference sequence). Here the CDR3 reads CASGTGTGTLEQYF. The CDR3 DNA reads TGTGCCAGCGGGACCGGGACAGGGACTCTCGAGCAGTACTTC.

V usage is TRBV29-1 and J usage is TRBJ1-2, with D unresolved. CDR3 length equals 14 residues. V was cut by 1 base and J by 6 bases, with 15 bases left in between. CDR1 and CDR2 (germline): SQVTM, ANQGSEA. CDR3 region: CSVEVPGSPDGYTF. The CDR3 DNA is TGCAGCGTTGAAGTCCCGGGATCCCCCGATGGCTACACCTTC.

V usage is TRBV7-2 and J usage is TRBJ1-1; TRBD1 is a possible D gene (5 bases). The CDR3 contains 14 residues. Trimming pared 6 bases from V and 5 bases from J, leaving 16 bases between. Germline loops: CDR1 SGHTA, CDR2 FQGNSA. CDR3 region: CASSIDQGGTEAFF. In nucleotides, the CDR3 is TGTGCCAGCAGTATTGACCAGGGCGGAACTGAAGCTTTCTTT.

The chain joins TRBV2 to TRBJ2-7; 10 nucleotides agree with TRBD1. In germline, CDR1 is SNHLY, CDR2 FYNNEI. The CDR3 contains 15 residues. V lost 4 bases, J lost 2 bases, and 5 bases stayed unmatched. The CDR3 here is CASSGQGTGAYEQYF. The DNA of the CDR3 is TGTGCCAGCAGTGGCCAAGGGACAGGGGCCTACGAGCAGTACTTC.

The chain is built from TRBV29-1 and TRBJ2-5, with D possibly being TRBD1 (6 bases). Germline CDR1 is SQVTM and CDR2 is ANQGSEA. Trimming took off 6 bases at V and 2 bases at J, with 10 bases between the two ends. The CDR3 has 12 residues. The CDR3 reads CSVQRGQETQYF. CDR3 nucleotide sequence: TGCAGCGTCCAAAGGGGGCAAGAGACCCAGTACTTC.

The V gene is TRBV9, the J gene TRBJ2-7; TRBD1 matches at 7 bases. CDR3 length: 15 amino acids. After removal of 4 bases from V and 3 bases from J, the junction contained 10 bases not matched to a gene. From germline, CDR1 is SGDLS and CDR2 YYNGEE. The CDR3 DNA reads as TGTGCCAGCAGCCTGAGCCCCACAGGGGTCTACGAGCAGTACTTC. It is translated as CASSLSPTGVYEQYF.

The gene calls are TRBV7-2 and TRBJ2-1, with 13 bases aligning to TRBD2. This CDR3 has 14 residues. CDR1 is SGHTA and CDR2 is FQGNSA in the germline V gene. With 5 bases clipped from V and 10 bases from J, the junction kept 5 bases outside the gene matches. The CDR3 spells CASSGLAGAREQFF. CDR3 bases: TGTGCCAGCAGCGGACTAGCGGGAGCACGGGAGCAGTTCTTC.

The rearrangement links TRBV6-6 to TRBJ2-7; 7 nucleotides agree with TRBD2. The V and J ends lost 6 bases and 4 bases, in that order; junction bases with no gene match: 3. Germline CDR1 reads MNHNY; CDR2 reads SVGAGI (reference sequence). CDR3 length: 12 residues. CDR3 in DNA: TGTGCCAGCAGCGGAGCGGGGTACGAGCAGTACTTC. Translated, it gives CASSGAGYEQYF.

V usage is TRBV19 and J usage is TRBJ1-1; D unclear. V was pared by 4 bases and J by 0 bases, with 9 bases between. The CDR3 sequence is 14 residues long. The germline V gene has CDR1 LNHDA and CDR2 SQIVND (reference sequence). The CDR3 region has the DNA TGTGCCAGTAGTAGCCCGCAGGTGAACACTGAAGCTTTCTTT. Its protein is CASSSPQVNTEAFF.

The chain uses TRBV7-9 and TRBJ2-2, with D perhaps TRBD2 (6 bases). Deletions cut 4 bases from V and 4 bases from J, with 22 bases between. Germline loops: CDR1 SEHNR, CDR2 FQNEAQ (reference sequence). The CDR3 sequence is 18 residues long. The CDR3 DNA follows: TGTGCCAGCAGCTCCCTAGCTTTGAGGAGGGAAGGCACCGGGGAGCTGTTTTTT. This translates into CASSSLALRREGTGELFF.

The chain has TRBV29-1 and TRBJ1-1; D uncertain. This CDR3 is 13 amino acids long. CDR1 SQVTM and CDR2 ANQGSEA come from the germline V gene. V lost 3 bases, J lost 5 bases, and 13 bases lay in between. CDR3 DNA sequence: TGCAGCGTTGAGGAAGAAAGAGGGACTGAAGCTTTCTTT. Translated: CSVEEERGTEAFF.

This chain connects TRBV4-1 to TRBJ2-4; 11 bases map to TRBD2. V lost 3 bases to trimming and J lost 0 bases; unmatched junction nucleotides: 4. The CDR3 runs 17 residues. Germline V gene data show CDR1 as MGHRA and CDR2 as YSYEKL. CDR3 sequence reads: CASSHPTSGGAKNIQYF. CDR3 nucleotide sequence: TGCGCCAGCAGCCATCCTACTAGCGGGGGAGCCAAAAACATTCAGTACTTC.

CDR3 bases: TGTGCCAGCAGTTCTCCGGGACAGGGGAGAAACACCATATATTTT. Translation: CASSSPGQGRNTIYF. The J gene is TRBJ1-3, the V gene TRBV28; 10 bases fit TRBD1. CDR3 length: 15 amino acids. The germline V gene has CDR1 MDHEN and CDR2 SYDVKM. The trim removed 4 bases at V and 5 bases at J, leaving 5 bases unmatched.

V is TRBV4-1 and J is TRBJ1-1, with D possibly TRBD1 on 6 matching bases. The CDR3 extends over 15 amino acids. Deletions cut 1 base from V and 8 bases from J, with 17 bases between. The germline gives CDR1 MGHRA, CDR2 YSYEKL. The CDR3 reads CASSQADLQGTEAFF. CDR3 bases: TGCGCCAGCAGCCAAGCGGACCTACAGGGTACAGAAGCTTTCTTT.

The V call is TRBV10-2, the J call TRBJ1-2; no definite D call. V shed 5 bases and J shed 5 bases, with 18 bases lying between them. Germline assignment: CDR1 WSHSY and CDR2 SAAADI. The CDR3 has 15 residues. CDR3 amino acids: CASSLDQGGSYGYTF. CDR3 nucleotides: TGCGCCAGCAGTTTGGACCAAGGCGGGAGTTATGGCTACACCTTC.

The CDR3 sequence is CASSESTGTGGNTIYF. CDR3 DNA sequence: TGTGCCAGCAGCGAATCAACCGGGACTGGTGGAAACACCATATATTTT. The chain has TRBV6-1 and TRBJ1-3; possibly TRBD1 for D (5 bases). The CDR3 consists of 16 residues. Germline V gene lookup returns CDR1 MNHNS and CDR2 SASEGT. Between the trimmed V and J ends, which lost 6 bases and 3 bases, there was a span of 18 bases.

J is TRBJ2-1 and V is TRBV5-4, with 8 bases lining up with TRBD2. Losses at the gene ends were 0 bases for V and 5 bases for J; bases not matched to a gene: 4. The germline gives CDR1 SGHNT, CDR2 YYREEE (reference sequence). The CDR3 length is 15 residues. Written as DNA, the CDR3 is TGTGCCAGCAGCTTGGACGGGAGGGTCGACAATGAGCAGTTCTTC. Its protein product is CASSLDGRVDNEQFF.